Only one count was recorded for the clone carrying this T cell receptor beta chain. The antigen remains undetermined. TCRdb's copy holds only in-frame clones and misses some; the assay was immunoSEQ multiplex PCR. The sample carries more than 8,000 clones, about 90% recorded once. The sample belongs to a study of T cell clonotyping in hematopoietic cell transplantation. Trimming removed 7 bases from V and 6 bases from J, with 14 bases in between. Germline CDR1 and CDR2: MNHNY and SVGAGI (reference sequence). The CDR3 sequence is 13 residues long. Time point reported: recipient sample about 28 days before transplant, after cytoreduction. Findings and caveats of the study: Broader posttransplant TCR repertoire diversity was predicted by graft donor and pretransplant recipient Inverse Simpson Index values.

The clonotype originates from a woman aged 60 to 75 with acute myeloid leukemia. Some clones in this sample may be carry-over from other donors' samples. This rearrangement joins TRBV6-6 to TRBJ2-3, with D possibly matching TRBD1 (6 bases). The source material was peripheral blood mononuclear cells, sampled before stem cell transplant. Here the CDR3 reads CASIDRFGDTQYF. The CDR3 DNA sequence: TGTGCCAGCATCGACAGGTTTGGGGATACGCAGTATTTT.